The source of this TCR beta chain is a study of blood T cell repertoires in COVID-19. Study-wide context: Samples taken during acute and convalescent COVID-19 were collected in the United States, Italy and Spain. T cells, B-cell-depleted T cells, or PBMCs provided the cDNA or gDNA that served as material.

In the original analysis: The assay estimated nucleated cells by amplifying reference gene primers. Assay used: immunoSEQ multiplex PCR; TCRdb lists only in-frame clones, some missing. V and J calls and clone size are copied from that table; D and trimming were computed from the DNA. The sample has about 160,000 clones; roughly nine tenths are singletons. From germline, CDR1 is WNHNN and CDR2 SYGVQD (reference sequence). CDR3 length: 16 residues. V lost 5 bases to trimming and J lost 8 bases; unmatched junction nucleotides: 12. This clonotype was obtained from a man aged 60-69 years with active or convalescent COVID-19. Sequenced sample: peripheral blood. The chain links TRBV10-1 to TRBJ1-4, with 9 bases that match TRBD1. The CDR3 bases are TGCGCCAGCAGTACCGGGACAGGGTCGGGAAAGGAAAAACTGTTTTTT. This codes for CASSTGTGSGKEKLFF.